This TCR beta chain was identified during a study of shared clonotypes between healthy human individuals. Study at large: Each donor's CD8 memory used one plate, CD8 naive two, each CD4 subset three.

Between the trimmed V and J ends, which lost 2 bases and 5 bases, there was a span of 15 bases. The germline CDR1 and CDR2 sequences are SGHNT and YENEEA. The length of the CDR3 is 16 residues. Profiled with immunoSEQ multiplex PCR; TCRdb holds only in-frame clones, not every one. The profile shows about 2,100,000 clones, 90% to 95% of them singletons. Cells designated naive CD8 were CD45RO-negative and were positively selected for CCR7, with terminally differentiated effector memory CD45RA+ cells excluded. The sequence was collected from a man younger than 35 in good health. Some clones in this sample may be carry-over from other donors' samples. V gene TRBV11-3 combines with J gene TRBJ2-2; D possibly uses TRBD1 or TRBD2 (5 bases each). The source material was naive CD8+ T cells from PBMCs. The CDR3 DNA reads as TGTGCCAGCAGCTTACTGCCGGGGCGCGGGACCGGGGAGCTGTTTTTT. Protein sequence: CASSLLPGRGTGELFF.